The 18 T cell receptor beta chains below come from one sample, sequenced in a study of regulatory T cells in long-lasting Graves disease. Construction of TCR beta libraries relied on iRepertoire HTBI primers and on Arm-PCR targeting CDR3 regions. Each CDR3 protein gets one entry after TCRdb re-called the multiplex PCR reads with MiXCR. The data contain a few hundred thousand distinct CDR3 sequences, about a quarter of them seen just once; the ten biggest clones take up about 27%. The time point here: persistent/refractory GD, antithyroid drugs over 5 years with positive TRAb. PBMCs were the source of the RNA used for TCR sequencing. Sequencing was performed on peripheral blood mononuclear cells (PBMCs), taken when the disease was refractory, from a patient treated with antithyroid drugs. All receptors come from a female donor with Graves disease.

This chain connects TRBV15 to TRBJ2-5; no definite D call. The germline V gene encodes CDR1 LNHNV and CDR2 YYDKDF (reference sequence). V lost 4 bases and J lost 5, with 11 bases in between. CDR3 length: 13 residues. The CDR3 DNA follows: TGTGCCACCAGCATTTCGATACGGGAGACCCAGTACTTC. Amino acids: CATSISIRETQYF. Together with reference TRBV15 and TRBJ2-5, the CDR3 gives the full variable domain: DAMVIQNPRYQVTQFGKPVTLSCSQTLNHNVMYWYQQKSSQAPKLLFHYYDKDFNNEADTPDNFQSRRPNTSFCFLDIRSPGLGDTAMYLCATSISIRETQYFGPGTRLLVL.

This chain links TRBV5-1 with TRBJ2-7; 13 bases line up with TRBD2. The V and J ends lost 4 bases and 1 base, in that order; junction bases with no gene match: 11. The CDR3 spans 18 residues. Germline V gene lookup returns CDR1 SGHRS and CDR2 YFSETQ. The CDR3 reads CASSQTLAGGPESYEQYF. The CDR3 nucleotides read TGCGCCAGCAGCCAGACACTAGCGGGAGGGCCCGAGTCCTACGAGCAGTACTTC.

Ten or more counts support this clonotype. The chain is built from TRBV12-3 or TRBV12-4 and TRBJ1-1; D uncertain. The CDR3 extends over 15 amino acids. The V and J ends lost 6 bases and 6 bases respectively, with 20 bases between them. The chain's CDR3 is CASSLLAGGWSEAFF. As DNA, the CDR3 is TGTGCCAGCAGCCTCCTCGCGGGAGGGTGGTCTGAAGCTTTCTTT.

There are a few counts of this clonotype. V and J are TRBV5-6 and TRBJ1-2; 7 bases map to TRBD1. In germline, CDR1 is SGHDT, CDR2 YYEEEE. The CDR3 is made up of 13 amino acids. V was pared by 4 bases and J by 4 bases, with 4 bases of the junction left unmatched. This chain's CDR3 is CASSRRTGYGYTF. CDR3 coding DNA: TGTGCCAGCAGCCGGCGGACAGGCTATGGCTACACCTTC.

The chain employs TRBV6-2 or TRBV6-3 and TRBJ2-2; 7 bases are a match to TRBD2. V dropped 3 bases and J dropped 3; count of bases not matched to a gene: 10. Germline loops: CDR1 MNHEY, CDR2 SVGEGT. CDR3 length: 17 residues. The CDR3 bases are TGTGCCAGCAGTTATTTAAGGCTAGCGGAGTACACCGGGGAGCTGTTTTTT. Protein product: CASSYLRLAEYTGELFF.

This clonotype appeared a few times. The gene calls are TRBV6-1 and TRBJ2-1; 13 nucleotides match TRBD2. Germline lookup yields CDR1 MNHNS and CDR2 SASEGT. V lost 6 bases to trimming and J lost 6 bases; unmatched junction nucleotides: 8. CDR3 size: 16 residues. CDR3 in amino acids: CASSAEGLAGSNEQFF. CDR3 nucleotide sequence: TGTGCCAGCAGCGCGGAGGGACTAGCGGGATCCAATGAGCAGTTCTTC.

Only a few counts were recorded for this clonotype. The J gene is TRBJ2-4, the V gene TRBV18; TRBD1 might be the D (6 bases). The germline V and J ends were trimmed by 3 bases and 2 bases, with 14 bases remaining between them. Germline lookup yields CDR1 KGHSH and CDR2 LQKENI. CDR3 length equals 16 residues. For the CDR3, the DNA is TGTGCCAGCTCACCCTATTCCGGGACACCCAAAAACATTCAGTACTTC. Its translation is CASSPYSGTPKNIQYF.

The chain uses TRBV19 and TRBJ1-2; D gene unclear. V shed 3 bases and J shed 4 bases, with 12 bases lying between them. The CDR3 is 14 residues long. CDR1 and CDR2 (germline): LNHDA, SQIVND (reference sequence). Written as DNA, the CDR3 is TGTGCCAGTAGTATCTTCCAGGCGATCTATGGCTACACCTTC. Translating it yields CASSIFQAIYGYTF.

This clonotype was observed at least ten times. The chain uses TRBV12-3 or TRBV12-4 and TRBJ2-6, with TRBD1 as a possible D gene (5 bases). V lost 3 bases and J lost 8, with 23 bases in between. The CDR3 is made up of 18 amino acids. The CDR3 bases are TGTGCCAGCAGTTTCTCGCCCTCATTGGGGCTTGCGACCAACGTCCTGACTTTC. Its translation is CASSFSPSLGLATNVLTF.

This clonotype has just a few counts. The chain carries TRBV20-1 and TRBJ2-7, with no clear D. Germline values: CDR1 DFQATT, CDR2 SNEGSKA (reference sequence). The CDR3 runs 16 residues. Trimming left V 0 bases short and J 0 bases short, with 15 bases between. The DNA for the CDR3 is TGCAGTGCTAGAGATCTGTGGCTCGGCAGCTCCTACGAGCAGTACTTC. As protein: CSARDLWLGSSYEQYF.

The chain joins TRBV7-8 to TRBJ2-7; TRBD1 matches 7 bases. Germline V lookup: CDR1 SGHVS, CDR2 FQNEAQ. The CDR3 sequence is 18 residues long. V gave up 2 bases and J gave up 0 bases; unmatched junction bases: 13. DNA of the CDR3: TGTGCCAGCAGCTTAACGTTGAGACAGGGTCGGTACTCCTACGAGCAGTACTTC. Its protein product is CASSLTLRQGRYSYEQYF.

Notes on this clonotype: This could be a read error, since a much larger clone is one nucleotide away. The genes are TRBV12-3 or TRBV12-4 and TRBJ1-6; 10 nucleotides match TRBD1. There are 16 residues in the CDR3. Trimming cost V 6 bases and J 7 bases; bases outside gene matches: 9. The CDR3 region is CASSQIGTGVNSPLHF. CDR3 DNA sequence: TGTGCCAGCAGCCAAATCGGGACAGGGGTAAATTCACCCCTCCACTTT.

This sequence joins TRBV7-9 and TRBJ2-5; maybe TRBD1 (6 bases). V lost 5 bases to trimming and J lost 3 bases, with 10 bases between them. CDR3 length: 13 amino acids. Germline-derived CDR1 and CDR2 are SEHNR and FQNEAQ (reference sequence). The CDR3 loop reads CASSEQGKETQYF. For the CDR3, the DNA is TGTGCCAGCAGCGAACAGGGTAAAGAGACCCAGTACTTC.

This clonotype was counted at least ten times. V gene TRBV28 combines with J gene TRBJ2-7; D perhaps matches TRBD1 (7 bases). The ends were cut back, 6 bases at V and 3 bases at J, with 30 bases in the middle. CDR1 and CDR2 from the germline V gene are MDHEN and SYDVKM. CDR3 size: 19 residues. The CDR3 nucleotides read TGTGCCAGCAGGGCGAGGGGGGACAGAAGAGTATATACCTACTACGAGCAGTACTTC. Its protein product is CASRARGDRRVYTYYEQYF.

V is TRBV7-2 and J is TRBJ2-6; no firm D call. Per the germline V gene, CDR1 is SGHTA and CDR2 is FQGNSA. The CDR3 totals 11 residues. With 8 bases removed from V and 3 bases from J, the gap between germline ends came to 2 bases. CDR3 DNA: TGTGCCAGCCGTGGGGCCAACGTCCTGACTTTC. It is translated as CASRGANVLTF.

The chain couples TRBV15 to TRBJ2-7; tentatively, D is TRBD1 (5 bases). Trimming removed 1 base at V and 6 bases at J, with 13 bases between. CDR3 length equals 14 residues. Germline V lookup: CDR1 LNHNV, CDR2 YYDKDF (reference sequence). In DNA, the CDR3 is TGTGCCACCAGCAGAGTTGGGGCTAGTGGCGAGCAGTACTTC. It encodes CATSRVGASGEQYF.

Regarding this clonotype: One end of the junction fails to match germline, which may point to a read error. The rearrangement uses TRBV5-1 and TRBJ2-7, with 11 bases that match TRBD2. The germline V gene encodes CDR1 SGHRS and CDR2 YFSETQ. This CDR3 contains 17 residues. The CDR3 region has the DNA TGCGCCAGCGGCTTGGGCCCTATAGCGGGAGGGTCCTACGAGCAGTACTTC. This encodes CASGLGPIAGGSYEQYF.

Comments on this clonotype: One end of the junction does not line up with germline, which may come from a read error. The chain uses TRBV3-1 and TRBJ2-2; TRBD1 aligns across 12 bases. Germline V gene data show CDR1 as LGHDT and CDR2 as YNNKEL (reference sequence). The CDR3 consists of 16 residues. The CDR3: CASSHSGTGGIGEPFF. Written as DNA, the CDR3 is TGTGCCAGCAGCCACTCCGGGACAGGGGGCATCGGGGAGCCGTTTTTT. Together with reference TRBV3-1 and TRBJ2-2, the CDR3 gives the full variable domain: DTAVSQTPKYLVTQMGNDKSIKCEQNLGHDTMYWYKQDSKKFLKIMFSYNNKELIINETVPNRFSPKSPDKAHLNLHINSLELGDSAVYFCASSHSGTGGIGEPFFGEGSRLTVL.